A single TCR beta chain is shown here with its context. Germline V gene lookup returns CDR1 MNHEY and CDR2 SVGEGT. CDR3 size: 13 residues. V lost 4 bases to trimming and J lost 8 bases, with 12 bases between them. With random hexamers, 0.5 to 1 ug RNA was reverse transcribed. Each CDR3 protein gets one entry after TCRdb re-called the immunoSEQ multiplex PCR reads with MiXCR. The profile shows some 130,000 distinct CDR3 sequences, 85% to 95% of them singletons. These data originate in a study of CD8 T cells in Susac syndrome. This clonotype originated in a human donor with Susac syndrome. The chain uses TRBV6-2 or TRBV6-3 and TRBJ1-5; D not certain. Sequencing was carried out using CD8+ T cells from PBMCs. CDR3 bases: TGTGCCAGCAGTTCTCTGAACCGGGAGCCCCAGCATTTT. As protein: CASSSLNREPQHF.